Below, 31 T cell receptor beta chains from the same sample are listed, as sequenced in a study of human T cells and chemical hapten exposure. Time point reported: patch test 1, 2 weeks after DPC sensitization. The treatment: therapeutic diphenylcyclopropenone sensitization with weekly scalp DPC. TCRdb passed the RACE reads through MiXCR, listing each CDR3 protein once. Of nearly 350,000 distinct CDR3 sequences listed, about 7% are singletons. Here the sequenced sample was whole blood, taken in connection with sensitization to the hapten diphenylcyclopropenone (DPC). The receptor source for this set is a woman aged 18-29 years with alopecia areata. Some clones in this sample may be carry-over from other donors' samples.

This clonotype came up many times. The chain is built from TRBV5-4 and TRBJ2-3; 10 bases match TRBD2. V shed 4 bases and J 1 base; nucleotides not matched to a gene: 6. This CDR3 has 16 amino acids. Germline loops: CDR1 SGHNT, CDR2 YYREEE (reference sequence). CDR3 DNA: TGTGCCAGCAGCCGTCCCGGGACTAGCGGCACAGATACGCAGTATTTT. It yields the protein CASSRPGTSGTDTQYF.

A few counts support this clonotype. This rearrangement joins TRBV11-1 to TRBJ1-1; the D is unclear. Germline V gene lookup returns CDR1 SGHAT and CDR2 FQDESV (reference sequence). V lost 3 bases to trimming and J lost 1 base, with 15 bases between them. The CDR3 consists of 16 residues. The DNA of the CDR3 is TGTGCCAGCAGCTTTAGCTGGGCAGCCGAGAACACTGAAGCTTTCTTT. Its translation: CASSFSWAAENTEAFF.

The chain employs TRBV7-9 and TRBJ1-5; 9 nucleotides agree with TRBD1. Unmatched junction bases numbered 2, after V lost 5 bases and J lost 3 bases. CDR1 is SEHNR, CDR2 FQNEAQ, per germline (reference sequence). The CDR3 runs 14 residues. CDR3 region: CASSRDRDNQPQHF. The CDR3 DNA follows: TGTGCCAGCAGCCGGGACAGGGACAATCAGCCCCAGCATTTT.

This clonotype was detected many times. This rearrangement joins TRBV12-3 or TRBV12-4 to TRBJ2-7; D assignment may be TRBD1 or TRBD2 (5 bases each). V gave up 6 bases and J gave up 0 bases, with 12 bases separating them. The CDR3 sequence is 14 residues long. The CDR3 spells CASRRQGDSYEQYF. The CDR3 DNA sequence: TGTGCCAGCAGGCGGCAGGGAGACTCCTACGAGCAGTACTTC.

There are a few counts of this clonotype. The chain recombines TRBV29-1 with TRBJ2-5; the D gene is possibly TRBD1 (6 bases). Germline CDR1 reads SQVTM; CDR2 reads ANQGSEA. Trimming pared 6 bases from V and 2 bases from J, leaving 16 bases between. The CDR3 has 14 residues. The CDR3 DNA sequence: TGCAGCGTCCAACAGGGTACAGAGCAAGAGACCCAGTACTTC. Protein: CSVQQGTEQETQYF.

This clonotype has a handful of counts. J is TRBJ2-3 and V is TRBV7-2; TRBD2 might be the D (5 bases). CDR3 length equals 14 residues. Trimming stripped 8 bases from V and 2 bases from J, with 14 bases between. Germline values: CDR1 SGHTA, CDR2 FQGNSA. The CDR3 protein is CASRGSPLTDTQYF. CDR3 nucleotides: TGTGCCAGCCGAGGGTCTCCTCTCACAGATACGCAGTATTTT.

This chain links TRBV7-9 with TRBJ1-4, with a weak D call TRBD1 (5 bases). This CDR3 has 15 amino acids. Trimming cost V 6 bases and J 4 bases, with 15 bases left between them. The germline gives CDR1 SEHNR, CDR2 FQNEAQ (reference sequence). The CDR3 DNA reads TGTGCCAGCAGTACCTCAGGGACCATTAATGAAAAACTGTTTTTT. This sequence encodes CASSTSGTINEKLFF.

This clonotype occurred a few times. This chain links TRBV5-1 with TRBJ1-5, with no clear D. The V gene's germline CDR1 is SGHRS and CDR2 YFSETQ. V lost 4 bases to trimming and J lost 2 bases, with 13 bases between them. The CDR3 is 15 residues long. The CDR3 coding sequence is TGCGCCAGCAGCCTAGCGGACGGGGGCAATCAGCCCCAGCATTTT. As protein: CASSLADGGNQPQHF. The full variable domain, completed using reference TRBV5-1 and TRBJ1-5, is KAGVTQTPRYLIKTRGQQVTLSCSPISGHRSVSWYQQTPGQGLQFLFEYFSETQRNKGNFPGRFSGRQFSNSRSEMNVSTLELGDSALYLCASSLADGGNQPQHFGDGTRLSIL.

V usage is TRBV4-2 and J usage is TRBJ2-2; D ambiguous. The CDR3 spans 15 residues. Trimming left V 1 base short and J 1 base short, with 7 bases between. Per the germline V gene, CDR1 is LGHNA and CDR2 is YNFKEQ. The CDR3, as DNA: TGTGCCAGCAGCCAAGTGGAACAGAACACCGGGGAGCTGTTTTTT. This gives the protein CASSQVEQNTGELFF.

This clonotype has more than one count but fewer than ten. The CDR3 reads CASSPSDRENEQFF. CDR3 bases: TGTGCCAGCTCACCATCGGACAGGGAGAATGAGCAGTTCTTC. This rearrangement joins TRBV18 to TRBJ2-1, with 8 bases matching TRBD1. Trimming cost V 2 bases and J 7 bases; bases outside gene matches: 4. The CDR3 length is 14 residues. Germline CDR1 reads KGHSH; CDR2 reads LQKENI.

In this sample, this clonotype turned up many times. V gene TRBV28 combines with J gene TRBJ2-7; TRBD1 is a possible D gene (5 bases). This CDR3 has 15 residues. Trimming removed 4 bases from V and 0 bases from J, with 13 bases in between. Germline CDR1 is MDHEN and CDR2 is SYDVKM. The CDR3 sequence is CASSSPGDSSYEQYF. The DNA of the CDR3 is TGTGCCAGCAGTTCCCCGGGCGACAGCTCCTACGAGCAGTACTTC.

Many counts were recorded for this clonotype. The chain uses TRBV6-5 and TRBJ1-2; no definite D call. This CDR3 spans 15 amino acids. Germline CDR1 is MNHEY and CDR2 is SVGAGI. V gave up 0 bases and J gave up 7 bases, with 15 bases separating them. CDR3 nucleotides: TGTGCCAGCAGTTACTCGGGGTACGGGTTCGGTGGCTACACCTTC. It translates to CASSYSGYGFGGYTF.

The genes are TRBV6-1 and TRBJ1-4; 10 bases match TRBD1. With V trimmed by 4 bases and J by 7 bases, 3 bases remained unmatched. The CDR3 has 14 residues. CDR1 and CDR2 from the germline V gene are MNHNS and SASEGT. As DNA, the CDR3 is TGTGCCAGCAGTGGCGGGACAGGGGCTGAAAAACTGTTTTTT. Translation gives CASSGGTGAEKLFF.

This chain uses TRBV6-2 or TRBV6-3 with TRBJ1-5; a possible D gene is TRBD1 (6 bases). CDR1 is MNHEY, CDR2 SVGEGT, per germline. The length of the CDR3 is 13 residues. Deletions cut 5 bases from V and 6 bases from J, with 11 bases between. The CDR3 spells CASSRGAGQPQHF. CDR3 DNA: TGTGCCAGCAGTCGGGGGGCGGGTCAGCCCCAGCATTTT.

This sequence joins TRBV6-6 and TRBJ1-6; 7 nucleotides align to TRBD1. The CDR3 is made up of 17 amino acids. Germline V gene sequence: CDR1 MNHNY, CDR2 SVGAGI (reference sequence). The J segment lost 11 bases and the V segment lost 0 bases, leaving 13 bases of the junction unmatched. The CDR3 DNA is TGTGCCAGCAGTTACTCTCCCCCCGGGACAGAGTGGCCACCCCTCCACTTT. Its translation: CASSYSPPGTEWPPLHF.

This clonotype has only a few counts. V is TRBV6-1 and J is TRBJ2-3, with D perhaps being TRBD1 or TRBD2 (5 bases each). V was pared by 7 bases and J by 6 bases, with 23 bases between. The germline gives CDR1 MNHNS, CDR2 SASEGT. The CDR3 is 16 residues long. DNA of the CDR3: TGTGCCAGCACCGAACGTGTAGAGGGGATAGGTGATACGCAGTATTTT. It specifies CASTERVEGIGDTQYF.

This clonotype showed up many times. This chain connects TRBV11-2 to TRBJ1-5, with TRBD1 as a possible D gene (6 bases). There are 14 residues in the CDR3. Germline CDR1 SGHAT, CDR2 FQNNGV. Trimming left V 3 bases short and J 4 bases short, with 10 bases between. The CDR3 nucleotides read TGTGCCAGCAGCTTTACAGGGAGGAATCAGCCCCAGCATTTT. This translates into CASSFTGRNQPQHF.

The sample holds many counts of this clonotype. The rearrangement joins TRBV5-1 to TRBJ1-4, with D uncertain. V was pared by 2 bases and J by 0 bases, with 8 bases between. In germline, CDR1 is SGHRS, CDR2 YFSETQ. The CDR3 is made up of 15 amino acids. CDR3 region: CASSFGTATNEKLFF. DNA for the CDR3: TGCGCCAGCAGCTTTGGAACTGCAACTAATGAAAAACTGTTTTTT. The complete variable domain, with remaining parts taken from reference TRBV5-1 and TRBJ1-4, reads KAGVTQTPRYLIKTRGQQVTLSCSPISGHRSVSWYQQTPGQGLQFLFEYFSETQRNKGNFPGRFSGRQFSNSRSEMNVSTLELGDSALYLCASSFGTATNEKLFFGSGTQLSVL.

This sequence joins TRBV6-6 and TRBJ2-7; D may be TRBD1 (5 bases). Germline-derived CDR1 and CDR2 are MNHNY and SVGAGI (reference sequence). V was pared by 4 bases and J by 8 bases, with 18 bases between. The CDR3 is made up of 14 amino acids. The CDR3: CASSSRKGLTKQYF. The DNA of the CDR3 is TGTGCCAGCAGTTCACGGAAGGGGCTGACCAAGCAGTACTTC.

The chain joins TRBV7-9 to TRBJ1-1; D call uncertain. CDR1 SEHNR and CDR2 FQNEAQ come from the germline V gene (reference sequence). The CDR3 has 14 residues. The V end lost 4 bases, the J end lost 4 bases, and 13 bases lay between the germline ends. CDR3 protein: CASSSTPPGTEAFF. The DNA of the CDR3 is TGTGCCAGCAGCTCGACCCCCCCCGGCACTGAAGCTTTCTTT.

In nucleotides, the CDR3 is TGTGCCACCCAGCCCGACAGGGCTGGAAACACCATATATTTT. As protein: CATQPDRAGNTIYF. The rearrangement links TRBV12-3 or TRBV12-4 to TRBJ1-3; 7 nucleotides match TRBD1. This CDR3 region has 14 residues. The J segment lost 2 bases and the V segment lost 10 bases, leaving 8 bases of the junction unmatched.

This clonotype has just a few counts. The chain uses TRBV7-2 and TRBJ2-3, with 14 bases matching TRBD2. Germline-derived CDR1 and CDR2 are SGHTA and FQGNSA. V lost 1 base, J lost 0 bases, and 3 bases stayed unmatched. This CDR3 spans 18 amino acids. DNA of the CDR3: TGTGCCAGCAGCTTAGGACTAGCGGGGGGGCCGAGCACAGATACGCAGTATTTT. Translating it yields CASSLGLAGGPSTDTQYF.

This clonotype was recorded a few times. V gene TRBV6-6 combines with J gene TRBJ1-5; no clear D gene. The CDR3 runs 17 residues. Germline V CDR1 and CDR2: MNHNY, SVGAGI (reference sequence). V was cut by 1 base and J by 2 bases, with 15 bases left in between. DNA for the CDR3: TGTGCCAGCAGTTACTTGTATGGGAGATCCGGCAATCAGCCCCAGCATTTT. Translation gives CASSYLYGRSGNQPQHF.

A few counts support this clonotype. The chain links TRBV5-1 to TRBJ1-4, with D perhaps matching TRBD1 (6 bases). V was clipped by 4 bases and J by 6 bases, with 13 bases between them. Germline values: CDR1 SGHRS, CDR2 YFSETQ. The CDR3 length is 14 residues. The CDR3 DNA is TGCGCCAGCAGCCCCCGGACAGTTGATGAAAAACTGTTTTTT. Its translation: CASSPRTVDEKLFF.

This clonotype was seen ten or more times. A read error may be the cause here, since a much bigger clone is one base away. DNA of the CDR3: TGTGCCAGCAGCTTAGGACAGGGTTTCAATGAGCAGTTCTTC. Its protein is CASSLGQGFNEQFF. The chain couples TRBV5-6 to TRBJ2-1, with 8 bases aligning to TRBD1. Unmatched junction bases numbered 4, after V lost 2 bases and J lost 6 bases. Germline loops: CDR1 SGHDT, CDR2 YYEEEE. The CDR3 is made up of 14 amino acids.

In this sample, this clonotype turned up a few times. This chain connects TRBV3-1 to TRBJ2-2, with 10 bases fitting TRBD2. Losses at the gene ends were 3 bases for V and 2 bases for J; bases not matched to a gene: 3. The CDR3 is 16 amino acids. CDR1 is LGHDT and CDR2 is YNNKEL in the germline V gene (reference sequence). CDR3 nucleotides: TGTGCCAGCAGCCAGGGACTAGCGCTTAACACCGGGGAGCTGTTTTTT. It is translated as CASSQGLALNTGELFF.

The gene calls are TRBV4-3 and TRBJ2-5, with D possibly matching TRBD2 (7 bases). Trimming stripped 0 bases from V and 5 bases from J, with 16 bases between. CDR1 and CDR2 from the germline V gene are LGHNA and YSLEER. The CDR3 loop spans 16 amino acids. The CDR3 region is CASSQDSGGGVETQYF. In nucleotides, the CDR3 is TGCGCCAGCAGCCAAGATTCGGGCGGGGGCGTTGAGACCCAGTACTTC.

Only a few counts were recorded for this clonotype. The V call is TRBV5-1, the J call TRBJ2-3; 8 nucleotides line up with TRBD2. The CDR3 covers 15 residues. Germline loops: CDR1 SGHRS, CDR2 YFSETQ. V lost 4 bases to trimming and J lost 4 bases; unmatched junction nucleotides: 8. The CDR3 is CASSTGTRGADTQYF. The CDR3 DNA reads TGCGCCAGCAGCACCGGGACTAGGGGGGCAGATACGCAGTATTTT.

To note about this clonotype: A read error may explain this, as a much larger clone is one base away. The J gene is TRBJ1-1, the V gene TRBV10-2; no firm D call. CDR1 is WSHSY, CDR2 SAAADI, per germline. The CDR3 spans 12 residues. Written as DNA, the CDR3 is TGCGCCAGCACGGACGGCAACACTGAAGCTTTATTT. Amino acids: CASTDGNTEALF.

The table lists this clonotype with many counts. This chain joins TRBV7-2 and TRBJ1-6; TRBD1 is a possible D gene (6 bases). This CDR3 contains 17 residues. CDR1 is SGHTA and CDR2 is FQGNSA in the germline V gene. The V end lost 5 bases, the J end lost 0 bases, and 14 bases lay between the germline ends. CDR3 loop: CASSTPRGSSYNSPLHF. Written as DNA, the CDR3 is TGTGCCAGCAGCACACCCAGGGGTAGCTCCTATAATTCACCCCTCCACTTT.

This clonotype showed up many times. The chain employs TRBV12-3 or TRBV12-4 and TRBJ2-3; TRBD1 might be the D (6 bases). Trimming removed 6 bases from V and 3 bases from J, with 19 bases in between. The CDR3 is 16 residues long. CDR3 region: CASSSKGRTGTDTQYF. CDR3 DNA sequence: TGTGCCAGCAGCTCGAAGGGGCGAACAGGGACAGATACGCAGTATTTT.